A selection of T cell receptor beta chains follows, all from one sample in a study of blood T cells in healthy people across ages. TCRdb independently ran MiXCR on the 5' RACE reads; one entry per CDR3 protein. The sample has 1.8 million or so distinct CDR3 sequences, approximately 40% seen once; the top ten hold about 23%. What was sequenced was blood. All receptors derive from a human donor in good health. CDR3s include the opening cysteine and the closing phenylalanine or tryptophan. The order of the fields is CDR3 protein, CDR3 DNA, V gene, clone size, J gene, D gene. D genes are given only for firm matches. Clone size, where shown, is once, few, many, or a class for clones that have expanded.

CASSQDSQVGKLFF	TGCGCCAGCAGTCAGGACAGCCAAGTGGGAAAACTGTTTTTT	TRBV5-1	.	TRBJ1-4	.
CASSSIPGTGDEQYF	TGTGCCAGCAGTTCCATTCCCGGGACAGGGGACGAGCAGTACTTC	TRBV28	few	TRBJ2-7	TRBD1
CASSLRGPGTQYF	TGTGCCAGCAGCTTAAGAGGACCGGGGACCCAGTACTTC	TRBV7-2	.	TRBJ2-5	.
CSARTGNSNQPQHF	TGCAGTGCTAGGACAGGGAATAGCAATCAGCCCCAGCATTTT	TRBV20-1	.	TRBJ1-5	TRBD1
CASTIEVLAGVGELFF	TGTGCCAGCACCATTGAGGTGCTAGCGGGGGTCGGGGAGCTGTTTTTT	TRBV7-2	few	TRBJ2-2	TRBD2
CASSPRQGWTEAFF	TGTGCCAGCAGCCCCCGACAGGGATGGACTGAAGCTTTCTTT	TRBV6-5	few	TRBJ1-1	TRBD1
CASTPPKRGGYYEQYF	TGTGCCAGCACCCCACCCAAGCGGGGGGGTTACTACGAGCAGTACTTC	TRBV21-1	.	TRBJ2-7	.
CASSPRLLGEETQYF	TGTGCCAGCAGCCCCCGTCTCCTAGGAGAGGAGACCCAGTACTTC	TRBV7-2	few	TRBJ2-5	.
CSALRGDTQYF	TGCAGTGCTCTCAGGGGAGATACGCAGTATTTT	TRBV20-1	.	TRBJ2-3	.
CASSEDVGVGYTF	TGTGCCAGCAGTGAAGATGTGGGGGTTGGCTACACCTTC	TRBV2	.	TRBJ1-2	.
CSVTSGGAGEQYF	TGCAGTGTGACTAGCGGGGGTGCGGGGGAGCAGTACTTC	TRBV20-1	few	TRBJ2-7	TRBD2
CASSVLAGGPGVYNEQFF	TGTGCCAGCAGCGTGTTAGCGGGGGGGCCGGGGGTTTACAATGAGCAGTTCTTC	TRBV9	.	TRBJ2-1	TRBD2
CASSPPGGTCGYTF	TGCGCCAGCAGCCCACCAGGAGGGACATGTGGCTACACCTTC	TRBV4-1	.	TRBJ1-2	.
CSARDPTGASYEQYF	TGCAGTGCTAGAGATCCCACGGGGGCTTCCTACGAGCAGTACTTC	TRBV20-1	few	TRBJ2-7	.
CASSEQETEAFF	TGTGCCAGCAGTGAACAGGAGACTGAAGCTTTCTTT	TRBV2	.	TRBJ1-1	.
CASSVAGGQSKTDTQYF	TGTGCCAGCAGCGTTGCGGGGGGGCAGTCTAAGACAGATACGCAGTATTTT	TRBV9	.	TRBJ2-3	TRBD2
CASSHTGVGYTF	TGTGCCAGCAGCCATACAGGGGTTGGCTACACCTTC	TRBV12-3/TRBV12-4	few	TRBJ1-2	TRBD1
CANLNRQEQYF	TGTGCCAACCTAAACCGACAGGAGCAGTACTTC	TRBV28	.	TRBJ2-4	.
CASRNRHEQETQYF	TGTGCCAGCAGGAATCGACACGAACAAGAGACCCAGTACTTC	TRBV6-2/TRBV6-3	few	TRBJ2-5	.
CASSYHGQSGANVLTF	TGTGCCAGCAGTTACCATGGGCAGTCTGGGGCCAACGTCCTGACTTTC	TRBV6-2/TRBV6-3	.	TRBJ2-6	.
CASSFVGKGGYTF	TGTGCCAGCAGTTTCGTCGGGAAGGGTGGCTACACCTTC	TRBV12-3/TRBV12-4	few	TRBJ1-2	.
CATSRDDAGHLHF	TGTGCCACCAGCAGAGATGACGCGGGGCACCTCCACTTT	TRBV15	few	TRBJ1-6	.
CSLLPRQGANTEAFF	TGCAGTCTTCTCCCCAGACAGGGGGCGAACACTGAAGCTTTCTTT	TRBV20-1	.	TRBJ1-1	TRBD1
CASSGTGEGEQYF	TGCGCCAGCAGCGGAACAGGGGAGGGCGAGCAGTACTTC	TRBV4-1	.	TRBJ2-7	.
CASSPSVGQTQYF	TGTGCCAGCAGCCCGAGCGTTGGTCAAACGCAGTATTTT	TRBV7-2	.	TRBJ2-3	.
CASSPYYLDVGAFF	TGTGCCAGCAGTCCGTACTACTTAGACGTAGGAGCTTTCTTT	TRBV6-2/TRBV6-3	.	TRBJ1-1	.
CASSQDKGAGYGYTF	TGCGCCAGCAGCCAAGATAAGGGGGCTGGCTATGGCTACACCTTC	TRBV4-1	.	TRBJ1-2	TRBD1
CASSLTGGSKDTQYF	TGTGCCAGCAGCTTAACAGGGGGAAGTAAAGATACGCAGTATTTT	TRBV7-3	few	TRBJ2-3	.
CASSGTSRPSTDTQYF	TGTGCCAGCAGCGGGACTAGTCGCCCTAGCACAGATACGCAGTATTTT	TRBV9	.	TRBJ2-3	TRBD2
CASSLARGQGSKYGYTF	TGTGCCAGCAGCTTAGCTAGAGGACAGGGTTCTAAATATGGCTACACCTTC	TRBV7-8	.	TRBJ1-2	TRBD1